One T cell receptor beta chain is described in this entry. The entry originates in a study of OX40 agonist ivuxolimab in advanced cancers. Germline V lookup: CDR1 MGHDK, CDR2 SYGVNS. The V segment lost 3 bases and the J segment 7 bases; nucleotides outside the gene matches: 3. The CDR3 extends over 15 amino acids. Assay: immunoSEQ multiplex PCR; the TCRdb copy retains only in-frame clones and omits some. The sample consists of tens of thousands of clones, over 80% of them appearing once. The origin of this receptor is an adult with an advanced solid tumor such as melanoma, head and neck, liver or kidney cancer. The V and J genes are TRBV25-1 and TRBJ1-6; 10 bases agree with TRBD1. Sequencing was performed on CD4+ or CD8+ T cells sorted from blood, taken in a trial of the OX40 agonist ivuxolimab. CDR3 DNA sequence: TGTGCCAGCAGTGACGGGACAGGGGTGAATTCACCCCTCCACTTT. This encodes CASSDGTGVNSPLHF.